This T cell receptor (beta chain) comes out of a study of TIL therapy for anti-PD-1-resistant metastatic lung cancer. From germline, CDR1 is MNHNS and CDR2 SASEGT. The V segment lost 10 bases and the J segment 4 bases; nucleotides outside the gene matches: 12. The CDR3 has 15 amino acids. As to time point: pre-treatment sample, taken before nivolumab and TIL therapy. Most excised metastases sampled were pleural nodules or supraclavicular lymph nodes. Tumor harvest preceded PD-1/PD-L1 blockade, followed by nivolumab treatment. The libraries were made with immunoSEQ v3. Sequencing depth was some 2 million read pairs for survey level, 5-6 million for deep. TCRdb's table, derived via immunoSEQ multiplex PCR, lists solely in-frame clones and lacks some. The table includes 50,000 or so clones, less than 75% detected once.

The TCR originated in a person aged 25-80 years with non-small cell lung cancer. Material: tumor tissue, obtained at baseline. This chain joins TRBV6-1 and TRBJ1-2; 10 positions agree with TRBD1. The CDR3 DNA sequence: TGTGCCACCCAACTAGTTCGGGACAGGGGCTATGGCTACACCTTC. This translates into CATQLVRDRGYGYTF.